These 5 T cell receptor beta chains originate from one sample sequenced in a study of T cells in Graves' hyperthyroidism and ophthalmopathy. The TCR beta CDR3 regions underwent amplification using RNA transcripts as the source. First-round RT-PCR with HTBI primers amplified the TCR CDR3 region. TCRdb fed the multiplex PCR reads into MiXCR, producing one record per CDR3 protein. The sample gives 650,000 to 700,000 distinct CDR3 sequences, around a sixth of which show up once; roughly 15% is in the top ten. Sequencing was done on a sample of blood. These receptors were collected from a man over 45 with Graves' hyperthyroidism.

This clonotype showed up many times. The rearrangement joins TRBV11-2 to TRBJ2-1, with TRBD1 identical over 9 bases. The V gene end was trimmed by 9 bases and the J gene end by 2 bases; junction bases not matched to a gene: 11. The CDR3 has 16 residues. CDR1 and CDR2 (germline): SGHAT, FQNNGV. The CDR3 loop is CASKEDRDRAYNEQFF. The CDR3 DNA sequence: TGTGCCAGTAAAGAAGACCGGGACAGGGCCTACAATGAGCAGTTCTTC.

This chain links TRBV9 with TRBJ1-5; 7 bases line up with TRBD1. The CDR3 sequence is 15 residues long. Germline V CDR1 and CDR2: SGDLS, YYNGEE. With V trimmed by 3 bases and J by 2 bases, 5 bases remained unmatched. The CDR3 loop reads CASSAQGDGNQPQHF. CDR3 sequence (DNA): TGTGCCAGCAGCGCCCAGGGGGACGGCAATCAGCCCCAGCATTTT.

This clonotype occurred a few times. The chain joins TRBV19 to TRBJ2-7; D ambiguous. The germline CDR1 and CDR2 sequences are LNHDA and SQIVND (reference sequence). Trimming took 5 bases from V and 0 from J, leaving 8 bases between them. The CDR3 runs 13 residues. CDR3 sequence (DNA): TGTGCCAGTAGTCGTCTGAGCTCCTACGAGCAGTACTTC. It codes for CASSRLSSYEQYF.

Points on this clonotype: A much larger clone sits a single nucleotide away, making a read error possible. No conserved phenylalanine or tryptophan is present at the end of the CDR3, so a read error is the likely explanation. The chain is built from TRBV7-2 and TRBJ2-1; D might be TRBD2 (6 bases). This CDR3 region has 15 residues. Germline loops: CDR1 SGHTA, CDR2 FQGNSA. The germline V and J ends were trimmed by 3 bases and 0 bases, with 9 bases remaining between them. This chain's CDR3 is CASSLGLYSYNEQFI. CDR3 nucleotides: TGTGCCAGCAGCTTGGGACTTTACTCCTACAATGAGCAGTTCATC.

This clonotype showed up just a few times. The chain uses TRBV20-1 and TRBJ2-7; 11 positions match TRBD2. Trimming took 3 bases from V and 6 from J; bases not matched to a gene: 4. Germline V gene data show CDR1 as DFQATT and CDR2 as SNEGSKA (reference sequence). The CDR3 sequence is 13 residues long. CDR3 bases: TGCAGTGCTAGGGGACTAGCGGCCCTCGAGCAGTACTTC. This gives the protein CSARGLAALEQYF.